The rows below give T cell receptor beta chains drawn from one sample of a study of response to subunit inactivated influenza vaccine. TCRdb analysed the RT-PCR reads with MiXCR anew, one entry per CDR3 protein. The top ten hold about 7.4% of the sample, which has hundreds of thousands of distinct CDR3 sequences, roughly 15% seen once. The material was PBMCs from blood, obtained 14 to 15 days before vaccination. These receptors were collected from a man over 45 who received an inactivated influenza vaccine. CDR3s include the opening cysteine and the closing phenylalanine or tryptophan. The order of the fields is J gene, clone size, D gene, V gene, CDR3 protein, CDR3 DNA. The D gene is left open where the match is weak. Rows may omit the clone size; those that give it use once, few, many or a size class.

>TRBJ2-1|few|TRBD1|TRBV4-1
CASSQDRDRENNEQFF
TGCGCCAGCAGCCAAGATCGGGACAGGGAAAACAATGAGCAGTTCTTC
>TRBJ1-5|many|TRBD1|TRBV27
CASRPGQEYQPQHF
TGTGCCAGCAGACCGGGACAGGAATATCAGCCCCAGCATTTT
>TRBJ1-1|many|-|TRBV29-1
CSVIGNTEAFF
TGCAGCGTTATCGGGAACACTGAAGCTTTCTTT
>TRBJ2-2|-|TRBD2|TRBV13
CASSSRTSGRAGELFF
TGTGCCAGCAGCTCCCGGACTAGCGGGAGGGCCGGGGAGCTGTTTTTT
>TRBJ1-3|-|-|TRBV18
CASSLGQDSGNTIYF
TGTGCCAGCTCACTGGGACAAGACTCTGGAAACACCATATATTTT
>TRBJ2-1|few|TRBD2|TRBV6-5
CASSYRGSGRAVFEQFF
TGTGCCAGCAGTTACCGGGGTAGCGGGAGGGCCGTGTTTGAGCAGTTCTTC
>TRBJ1-5|-|-|TRBV7-9
CASSLEVGQPQHF
TGTGCCAGCAGCCTGGAGGTAGGGCAGCCCCAGCATTTT
>TRBJ1-3|few|-|TRBV7-2
CASSLSRDPGNTIYF
TGTGCCAGCAGCTTATCCAGGGACCCTGGAAACACCATATATTTT
>TRBJ2-3|many|TRBD1|TRBV5-5
CASSDDRDRYTQYF
TGTGCCAGCAGCGATGACCGGGACAGGTATACGCAGTATTTT
>TRBJ2-1|-|TRBD2|TRBV20-1
CSARVGSGSYNEQFF
TGCAGTGCTAGGGTCGGGAGCGGGAGCTACAATGAGCAGTTCTTC
>TRBJ2-7|-|TRBD2|TRBV7-2
CASSLVREGVYEQYF
TGTGCCAGCAGCTTAGTGCGGGAGGGCGTCTACGAGCAGTACTTC
>TRBJ2-3|-|-|TRBV4-1
CASSQDLGPTDTQYF
TGCGCCAGCAGCCAAGATTTAGGGCCCACAGATACGCAGTATTTT
>TRBJ2-5|-|-|TRBV5-6
CASSQSGWETQYF
TGTGCCAGCAGCCAGAGTGGTTGGGAGACCCAGTACTTC
>TRBJ2-3|few|-|TRBV9
CASSVGPHGGTRITDTQYF
TGTGCCAGCAGCGTAGGGCCTCATGGCGGGACGAGGATCACAGATACGCAGTATTTT
>TRBJ1-2|-|-|TRBV20-1
CSASPGDYGYTF
TGCAGTGCTAGTCCCGGGGACTATGGCTACACCTTC
>TRBJ1-2|-|TRBD1|TRBV27
CASSNRDRVDGYTF
TGTGCCAGCAGTAACCGGGACAGGGTTGATGGCTACACCTTC
>TRBJ2-7|-|-|TRBV7-6
CASSPGTAVFYEQYF
TGTGCCAGCAGCCCCGGGACGGCGGTTTTCTACGAGCAGTACTTC
>TRBJ1-2|-|-|TRBV12-3/TRBV12-4
CASSLFPMSSGYTF
TGTGCCAGCAGTTTATTCCCCATGTCCAGTGGCTACACCTTC
>TRBJ1-1|few|-|TRBV5-6
CASSRGRANTEAFF
TGTGCCAGCAGCCGAGGCAGGGCGAACACTGAAGCTTTCTTT
>TRBJ2-3|few|-|TRBV7-3
CASSRGQIASTDTQYF
TGTGCCAGCAGCCGAGGACAGATCGCTAGCACAGATACGCAGTATTTT
>TRBJ2-1|-|-|TRBV4-2
CASSHAAEGYNEQFF
TGTGCCAGCAGCCACGCGGCGGAGGGTTACAATGAGCAGTTCTTC
>TRBJ2-1|many|TRBD2|TRBV7-8
CASSLLAGGGNEQFF
TGTGCCAGCAGCTTACTTGCGGGAGGTGGCAATGAGCAGTTCTTC